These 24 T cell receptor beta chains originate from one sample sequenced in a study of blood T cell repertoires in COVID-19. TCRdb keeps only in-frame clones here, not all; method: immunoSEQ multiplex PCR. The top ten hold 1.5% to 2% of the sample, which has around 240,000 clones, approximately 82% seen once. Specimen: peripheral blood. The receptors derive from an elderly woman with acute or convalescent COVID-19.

CDR3 DNA: TGCGCCAGCAGCCCCGCCCCTCGGTCAACTAATGAAAAACTGTTTTTT. Its translation is CASSPAPRSTNEKLFF. The rearrangement links TRBV4-1 to TRBJ1-4; D is ambiguous. The CDR3 length is 16 residues. From germline, CDR1 is MGHRA and CDR2 YSYEKL. Trimming removed 4 bases from V and 0 bases from J, with 12 bases in between.

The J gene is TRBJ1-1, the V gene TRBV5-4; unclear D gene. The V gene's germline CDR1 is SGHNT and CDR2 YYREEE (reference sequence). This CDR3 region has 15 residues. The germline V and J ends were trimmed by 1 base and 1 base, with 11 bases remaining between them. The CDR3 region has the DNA TGTGCCAGCAGCTTGACTTCGGGTCCGAACACTGAAGCTTTCTTT. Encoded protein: CASSLTSGPNTEAFF.

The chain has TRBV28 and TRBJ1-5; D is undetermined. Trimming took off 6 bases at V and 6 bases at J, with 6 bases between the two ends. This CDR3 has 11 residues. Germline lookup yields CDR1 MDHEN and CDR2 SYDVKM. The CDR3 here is CASSIFQPQHF. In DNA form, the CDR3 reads TGTGCCAGCAGCATTTTTCAGCCCCAGCATTTT.

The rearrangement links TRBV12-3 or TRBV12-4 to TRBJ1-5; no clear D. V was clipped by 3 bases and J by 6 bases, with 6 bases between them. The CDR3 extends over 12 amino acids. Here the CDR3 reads CASSFSGQPQHF. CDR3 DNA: TGTGCCAGCAGTTTTAGTGGTCAGCCCCAGCATTTT.

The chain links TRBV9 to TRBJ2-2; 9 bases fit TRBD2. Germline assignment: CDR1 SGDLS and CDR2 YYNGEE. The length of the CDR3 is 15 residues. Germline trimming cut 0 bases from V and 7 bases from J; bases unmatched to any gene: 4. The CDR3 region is CASSVEGSGGGELFF. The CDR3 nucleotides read TGTGCCAGCAGCGTAGAAGGTAGCGGGGGCGGGGAGCTGTTTTTT. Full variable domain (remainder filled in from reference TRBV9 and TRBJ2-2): DSGVTQTPKHLITATGQRVTLRCSPRSGDLSVYWYQQSLDQGLQFLIQYYNGEERAKGNILERFSAQQFPDLHSELNLSSLELGDSALYFCASSVEGSGGGELFFGEGSRLTVL.

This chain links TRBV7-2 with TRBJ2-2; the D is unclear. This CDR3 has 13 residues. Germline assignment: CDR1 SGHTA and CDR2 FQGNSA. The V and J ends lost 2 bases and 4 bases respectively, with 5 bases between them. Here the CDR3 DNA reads TGTGCCAGCAGCTTATTGAGCACCGGGGAGCTGTTTTTT. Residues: CASSLLSTGELFF.

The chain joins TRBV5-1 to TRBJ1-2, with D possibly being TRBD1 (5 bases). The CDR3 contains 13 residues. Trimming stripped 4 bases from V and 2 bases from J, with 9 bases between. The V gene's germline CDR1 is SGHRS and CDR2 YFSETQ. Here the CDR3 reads CASSGGKNYGYTF. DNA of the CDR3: TGCGCCAGCAGCGGGGGGAAGAACTATGGCTACACCTTC.

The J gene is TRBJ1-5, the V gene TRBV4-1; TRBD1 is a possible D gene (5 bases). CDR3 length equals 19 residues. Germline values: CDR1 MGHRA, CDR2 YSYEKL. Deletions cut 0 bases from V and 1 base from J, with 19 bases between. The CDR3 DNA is TGCGCCAGCAGCCAAGAAGGATCGCAGGGAAGAAGGAGCAATCAGCCCCAGCATTTT. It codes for CASSQEGSQGRRSNQPQHF.

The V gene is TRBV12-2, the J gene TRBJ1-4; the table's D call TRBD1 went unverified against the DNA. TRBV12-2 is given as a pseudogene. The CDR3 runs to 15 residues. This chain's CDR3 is CASRFVGQGEKKLFF. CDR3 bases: TGTGCAAGTCGCTTCGTAGGGCAGGGGGAAAAAAAACTGTTTTTT.

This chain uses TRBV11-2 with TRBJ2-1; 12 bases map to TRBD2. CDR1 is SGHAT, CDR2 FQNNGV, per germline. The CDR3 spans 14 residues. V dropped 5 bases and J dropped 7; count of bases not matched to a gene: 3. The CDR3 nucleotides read TGTGCCAGCAGCCTGACTAGCGGGAGAAATGAGCAGTTCTTC. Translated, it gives CASSLTSGRNEQFF.

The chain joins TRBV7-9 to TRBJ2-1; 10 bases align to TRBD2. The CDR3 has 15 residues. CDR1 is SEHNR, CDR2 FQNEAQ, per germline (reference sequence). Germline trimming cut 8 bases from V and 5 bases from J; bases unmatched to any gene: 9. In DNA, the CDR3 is TGTGCCAGCGTACAATTGAGCGGGAGGGACAATGAGCAGTTCTTC. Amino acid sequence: CASVQLSGRDNEQFF.

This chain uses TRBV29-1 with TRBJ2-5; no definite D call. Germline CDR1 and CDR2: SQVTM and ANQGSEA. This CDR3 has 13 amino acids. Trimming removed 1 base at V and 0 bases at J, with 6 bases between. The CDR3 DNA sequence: TGCAGCGTTGAAGGGCTGCACCAAGAGACCCAGTACTTC. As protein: CSVEGLHQETQYF.

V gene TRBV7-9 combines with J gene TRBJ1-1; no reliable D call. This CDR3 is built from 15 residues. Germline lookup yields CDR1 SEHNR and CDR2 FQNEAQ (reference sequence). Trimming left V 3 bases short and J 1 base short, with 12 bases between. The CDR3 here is CASSLTPGRNTEAFF. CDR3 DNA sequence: TGTGCCAGCAGCTTGACACCTGGGAGGAACACTGAAGCTTTCTTT.

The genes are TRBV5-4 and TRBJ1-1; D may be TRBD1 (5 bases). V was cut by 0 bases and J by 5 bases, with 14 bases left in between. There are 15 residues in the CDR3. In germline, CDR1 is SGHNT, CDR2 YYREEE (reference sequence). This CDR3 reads CASSLAVGVYTEAFF. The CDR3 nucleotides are TGTGCCAGCAGCTTGGCCGTAGGGGTTTATACTGAAGCTTTCTTT.

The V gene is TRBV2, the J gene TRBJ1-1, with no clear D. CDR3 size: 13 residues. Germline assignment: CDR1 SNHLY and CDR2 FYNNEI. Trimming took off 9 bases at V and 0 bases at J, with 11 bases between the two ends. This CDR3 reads CARVEPLNTEAFF. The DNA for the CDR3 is TGTGCCAGAGTAGAACCTTTGAACACTGAAGCTTTCTTT.

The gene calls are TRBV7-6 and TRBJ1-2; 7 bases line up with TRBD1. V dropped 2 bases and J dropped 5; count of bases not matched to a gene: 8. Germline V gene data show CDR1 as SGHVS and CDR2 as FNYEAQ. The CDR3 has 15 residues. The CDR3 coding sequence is TGTGCCAGCAGCTTATCTGGGACAGTGCCGTATGGCTACACCTTC. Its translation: CASSLSGTVPYGYTF. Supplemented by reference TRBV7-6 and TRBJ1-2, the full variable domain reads GAGVSQSPRYKVTKRGQDVALRCDPISGHVSLYWYRQALGQGPEFLTYFNYEAQQDKSGLPNDRFSAERPEGSISTLTIQRTEQRDSAMYRCASSLSGTVPYGYTFGSGTRLTVV.

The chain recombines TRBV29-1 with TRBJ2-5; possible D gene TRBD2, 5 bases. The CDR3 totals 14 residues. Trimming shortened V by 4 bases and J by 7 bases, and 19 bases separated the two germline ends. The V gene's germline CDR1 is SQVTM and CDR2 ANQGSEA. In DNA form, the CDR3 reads TGCAGCGTTGCTCCCCCAGGTGAGCGGTGGACCCAGTACTTC. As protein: CSVAPPGERWTQYF.

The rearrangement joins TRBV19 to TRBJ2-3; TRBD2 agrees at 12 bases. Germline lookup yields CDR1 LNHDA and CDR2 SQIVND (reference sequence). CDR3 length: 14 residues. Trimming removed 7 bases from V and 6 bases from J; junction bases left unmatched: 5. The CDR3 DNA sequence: TGTGCCAGTACCCGAGGACTAGCGGGGGATACGCAGTATTTT. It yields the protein CASTRGLAGDTQYF.

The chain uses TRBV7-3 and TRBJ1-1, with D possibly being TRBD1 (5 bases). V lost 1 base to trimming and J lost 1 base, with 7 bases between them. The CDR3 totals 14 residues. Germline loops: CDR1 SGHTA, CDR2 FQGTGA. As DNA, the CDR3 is TGTGCCAGCAGCTTAAGGAGGGGGAACACTGAAGCTTTCTTT. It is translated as CASSLRRGNTEAFF.

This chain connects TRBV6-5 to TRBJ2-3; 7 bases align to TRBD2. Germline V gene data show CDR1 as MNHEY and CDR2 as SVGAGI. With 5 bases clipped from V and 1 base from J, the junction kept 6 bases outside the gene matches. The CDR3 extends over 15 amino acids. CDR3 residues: CASSLAGARTDTQYF. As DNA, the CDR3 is TGTGCCAGCAGTCTCGCGGGAGCCCGCACAGATACGCAGTATTTT.

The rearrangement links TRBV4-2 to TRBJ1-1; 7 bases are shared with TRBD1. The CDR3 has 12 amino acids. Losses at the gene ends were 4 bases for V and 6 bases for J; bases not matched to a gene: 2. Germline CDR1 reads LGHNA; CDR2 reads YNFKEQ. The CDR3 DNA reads TGTGCCAGCAGCCGCGGGACAGCTGAAGCTTTCTTT. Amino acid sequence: CASSRGTAEAFF.

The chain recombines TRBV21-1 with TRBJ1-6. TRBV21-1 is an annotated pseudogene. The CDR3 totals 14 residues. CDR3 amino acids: CATKKKDYNSPLHF. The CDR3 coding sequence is TGTGCCACTAAGAAGAAAGACTATAATTCACCCCTCCACTTT.

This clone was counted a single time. The CDR3 DNA is TGTGCCAGCAGCTCCCGGGGGGGGAGCACAGATACGCAGTATTTT. Translated: CASSSRGGSTDTQYF. J is TRBJ2-3 and V is TRBV7-2; 8 positions match TRBD2. Germline V gene lookup returns CDR1 SGHTA and CDR2 FQGNSA. CDR3 length equals 15 residues. The V segment lost 4 bases and the J segment 0 bases; nucleotides outside the gene matches: 3.

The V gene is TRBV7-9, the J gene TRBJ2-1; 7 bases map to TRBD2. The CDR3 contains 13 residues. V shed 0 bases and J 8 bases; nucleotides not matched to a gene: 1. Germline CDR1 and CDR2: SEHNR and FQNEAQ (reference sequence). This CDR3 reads CASSLAGGYEQFF. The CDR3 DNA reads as TGTGCCAGCAGCTTAGCCGGGGGGTATGAGCAGTTCTTC. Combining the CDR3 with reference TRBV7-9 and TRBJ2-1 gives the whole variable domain DTGVSQNPRHKITKRGQNVTFRCDPISEHNRLYWYRQTLGQGPEFLTYFQNEAQLEKSRLLSDRFSAERPKGSFSTLEIQRTEQGDSAMYLCASSLAGGYEQFFGPGTRLTVL.